This TCR beta chain was documented in a study of blood T cell repertoires in COVID-19. Libraries were prepared by immunoSEQ multiplex PCR; TCRdb keeps only in-frame clonotypes and omits some of them. The sample consists of around 64,000 clones, approximately 70% of them appearing once. The study recruited exposed participants who had met a COVID-19 case within 2 weeks before entry. The germline V gene has CDR1 SEHNR and CDR2 FQNEAQ (reference sequence). V lost 7 bases, J lost 4 bases, and 13 bases lay in between. The CDR3 is 14 residues long. The source is a woman in her sixties who had been exposed to COVID-19. V gene TRBV7-9 combines with J gene TRBJ1-4, with D possibly TRBD1 on 6 matching bases. Material for sequencing was PBMCs or T cells enriched from blood (not recorded which). The CDR3 nucleotides are TGTGCCAGCACCCCATTCAGGGGTAATGAAAAACTGTTTTTT. This sequence encodes CASTPFRGNEKLFF.